This T cell receptor (beta chain) comes out of a study of blood T cell repertoires in COVID-19 (dated by TCRdb to about 2020). With respect to the entire study: Samples from collaborators originated in the United States, Italy and Spain and spanned both the acute and convalescent phases of COVID-19. The material from the prospective study consisted of cDNA or gDNA derived from T cells, B-cell-depleted T cells, or PBMCs. The dataset comprised deeply sampled blood TCRbeta repertoires from subjects exposed to, actively infected with, or recovered from COVID-19. The repertoires were made available in a free public database intended to serve as a resource for research on the immune response to SARS-CoV-2. The samples were drawn from two sources: the first 160 participants of the ongoing ImmuneRACE study, and over 1,000 subjects contributed by 6 global collaborators. Sample metadata almost always included a de-identified subject ID, COVID-19 status, age in years and sex. Where available, HLA class I and class II types were obtained from metadata supplied by the sample provider rather than from assay-based typing.

For this clone: No cognate antigen has been identified for it. Base qualities are missing; no much larger clone stands one base away.

From the germline V gene, CDR1 is MDHEN and CDR2 is SYDVKM. Measured from the cysteine to the phenylalanine, the CDR3 is 14 residues long. Of the read, only the CDR3 DNA is kept; its 42 bases are in frame from base 1. The trim is 6 bases for V and 9 bases for J, with a gap of 19 bases between the germline ends. Each collaborating institution followed its own protocols to collect whole blood in K2EDTA tubes. For TCRbeta analysis, collaborators shipped samples in one of three forms: frozen whole blood, isolated PBMCs, or DNA extracted from either of those sample types. TCRbeta CDR3 regions were amplified from genomic DNA by means of the immunoSEQ Assay, a bias-controlled multiplex PCR. Per the authors' processing: The number of nucleated cells in each sample was estimated from the amplification of reference gene primers within the assay. To quantify the absolute abundance of each unique TCRbeta CDR3 rearrangement, sequence reads were collapsed and filtered. Productive Simpson clonality was computed per sample as the square root of Simpson's diversity index over productive rearrangements. As stored in TCRdb, this immuneACCESS dataset retains in-frame rearrangements with V and J assigned. A fraction of the clones does not appear; measured against another copy, unresolved V genes explain less than half of the discrepancy, and the remainder lacks a known reason. Clone size and V and J calls were adopted from that table, with D and trimming inferred from the DNA. Here the sample has roughly 100,000 clones; approximately 81% occur a single time. The ten biggest clones cover 30% to 45% of the sample.

Overall results and qualifications from the work: Clinical and demographic metadata were provided uncurated, with the amount varying by source and participant.

The sequence was collected from an elderly man with acute or convalescent COVID-19. This receptor chain uses TRBV28 and TRBJ2-3; tentative D gene TRBD1, with 6 bases matching. The sequenced sample consisted of peripheral blood. The DNA sequence is given as TGTGCCAGCAGCCAAATTACAACAGGGCGCACGCAGTATTTT. Its protein is CASSQITTGRTQYF.